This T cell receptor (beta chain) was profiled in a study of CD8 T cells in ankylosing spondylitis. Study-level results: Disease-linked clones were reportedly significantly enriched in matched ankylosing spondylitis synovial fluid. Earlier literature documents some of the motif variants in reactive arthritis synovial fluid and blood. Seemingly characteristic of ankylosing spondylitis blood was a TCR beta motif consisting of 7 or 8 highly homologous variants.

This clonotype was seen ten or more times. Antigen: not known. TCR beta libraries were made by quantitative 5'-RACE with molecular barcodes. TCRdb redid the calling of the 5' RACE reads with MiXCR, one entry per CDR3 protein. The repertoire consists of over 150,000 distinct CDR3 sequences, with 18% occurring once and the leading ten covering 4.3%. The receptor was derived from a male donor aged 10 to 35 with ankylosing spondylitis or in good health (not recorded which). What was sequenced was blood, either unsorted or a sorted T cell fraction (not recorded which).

In DNA, the CDR3 is TGTGCCAGCAGCTTAATACGGAGCGGGAGTAACGAGCAGTTCTTC. Residues: CASSLIRSGSNEQFF. The chain couples TRBV11-2 to TRBJ2-1; 8 bases are shared with TRBD2. V gave up 2 bases and J gave up 10 bases; unmatched junction bases: 10. The CDR3 consists of 15 residues. Germline CDR1 reads SGHAT; CDR2 reads FQNNGV.